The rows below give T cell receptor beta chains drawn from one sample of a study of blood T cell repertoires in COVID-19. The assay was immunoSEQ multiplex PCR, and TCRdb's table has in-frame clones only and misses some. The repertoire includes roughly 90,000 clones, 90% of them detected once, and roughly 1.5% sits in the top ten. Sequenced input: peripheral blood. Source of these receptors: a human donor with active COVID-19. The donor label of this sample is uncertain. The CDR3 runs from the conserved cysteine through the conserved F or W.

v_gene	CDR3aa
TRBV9	CASSGTRYYGYTF
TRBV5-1	CASSLDLRGEKLFF
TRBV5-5	CASSLGSSYEQYF
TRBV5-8	CASSLVGTGEAFF
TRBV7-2	CASSFLAGTTDTQYF
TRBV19	CASSDGQGDSYEQYF
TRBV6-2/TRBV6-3	CASSLTGINTEAFF
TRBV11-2	CASSRQGIGFNSPLHF
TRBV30	CAWSLRTDQYGYTF
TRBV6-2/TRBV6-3	CASSPQGYMNTEAFF
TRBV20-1	CSASPLGVNNQPQHF
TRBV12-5	CASGLVGLDETQYF
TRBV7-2	CASSRTGAGQPQHF
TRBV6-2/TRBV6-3	CASSYLGDNSPLHF
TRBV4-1	CASRGTGGYNEQFF
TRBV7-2	CASSLARAGAVNTGELFF
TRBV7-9	CASSSDLSLRDRNSPLHF
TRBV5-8	CASSLDKGGTSTDTQYF
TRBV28	CASSLARTGVKWAFF
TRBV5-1	CASSFIQTPGQPSYEQYF
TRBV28	CASSTLVGGYEQYF
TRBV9	CASSPRTSGGSGELFF
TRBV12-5	CASVLGGPNQPQHF
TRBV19	CASSPDGGYRSYNSPLHF
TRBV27	CASSLTVRDREVF
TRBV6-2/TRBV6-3	CASSRPTSGAATPQYF
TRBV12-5	CASGPPAGDNQPQHF
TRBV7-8	CASSVTGNYNSPLHF
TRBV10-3	CAIKRTSGEDTQYF
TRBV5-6	CASSPTSGGARLGPFF
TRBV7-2	CASSLGGRTNEKLFF
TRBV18	CASSPLLNRGFNGYTF
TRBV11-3	CASSPSTSGADTQYF
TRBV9	CASSIYDRGRGYGYTF
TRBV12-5	CASGRTSGGYVGVTDTQYF
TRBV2	CASRENRDRGGGRNTEAFF
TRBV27	CASSYFRGQGPSGANVLTF
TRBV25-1	CASSDPGTSSNEQFF
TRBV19	CASSIDPVGAGGRNEQFF
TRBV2	CASSEGHGGTLGGYTF
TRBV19	CASKTGNQPQHF
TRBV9	CASSAGTGSNQPQHF
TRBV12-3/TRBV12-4	CASGREGHREQYF